The next 31 T cell receptor beta chains were all read from a single sample in a study of T cells in Graves' hyperthyroidism and ophthalmopathy. The source material, RNA transcripts, was used to amplify TCR beta CDR3 regions. HTBI primers were the set used in a first-round RT-PCR of the TCR CDR3. A single record per CDR3 protein comes from TCRdb applying MiXCR to the multiplex PCR reads. The sample lists about 380,000 distinct CDR3 sequences, about a fifth occurring once. Sequencing input: blood. Receptor source: a man between 18 and 29 years old with Graves' ophthalmopathy.

This clonotype was recorded a few times. The rearrangement joins TRBV6-5 to TRBJ2-7, with unresolved D. This CDR3 region has 11 residues. Trimming left V 1 base short and J 6 bases short, with 4 bases between. Germline V CDR1 and CDR2: MNHEY, SVGAGI. The CDR3 bases are TGTGCCAGCAGTTACTACGGCGAGCAGTACTTC. This codes for CASSYYGEQYF.

Many counts were recorded for this clonotype. The chain has TRBV7-9 and TRBJ2-5, with D perhaps being TRBD1 or TRBD2 (5 bases each). Per germline, CDR1 SEHNR and CDR2 FQNEAQ (reference sequence). The V end lost 5 bases, the J end lost 7 bases, and 14 bases lay between the germline ends. CDR3 length equals 13 residues. CDR3 loop: CASSPRDPGTQYF. The CDR3 nucleotides read TGTGCCAGCAGCCCCAGGGACCCCGGGACCCAGTACTTC.

This clonotype was counted between two and nine times. The rearrangement uses TRBV12-5 and TRBJ1-5, with 9 bases lining up with TRBD1. J gave up 4 bases and V 1 base, and 8 bases lay outside the gene matches. This CDR3 has 17 residues. In germline, CDR1 is LGHNT, CDR2 FRNRAP. CDR3 amino acids: CASGLERDRVGNQPQHF. The CDR3 coding sequence is TGTGCTAGTGGTTTGGAGCGGGACAGGGTAGGGAATCAGCCCCAGCATTTT.

The rearrangement joins TRBV6-1 to TRBJ1-5; 8 bases are a match to TRBD1. The V gene end was trimmed by 1 base and the J gene end by 1 base; junction bases not matched to a gene: 3. Germline V gene data show CDR1 as MNHNS and CDR2 as SASEGT. CDR3 size: 16 residues. CDR3 nucleotides: TGTGCCAGCAGTGAAGGTCGACAGGGGAGCAATCAGCCCCAGCATTTT. Translated, it gives CASSEGRQGSNQPQHF.

This clonotype was seen a few times. The chain combines TRBV28 with TRBJ1-5; D perhaps matches TRBD1 (5 bases). There are 15 residues in the CDR3. Trimming stripped 2 bases from V and 2 bases from J, with 10 bases between. Germline values: CDR1 MDHEN, CDR2 SYDVKM. The DNA for the CDR3 is TGTGCCAGCAGTTTAGCAGGGCAGGGCAATCAGCCCCAGCATTTT. It yields the protein CASSLAGQGNQPQHF. Full variable domain (missing parts from reference TRBV28 and TRBJ1-5): DVKVTQSSRYLVKRTGEKVFLECVQDMDHENMFWYRQDPGLGLRLIYFSYDVKMKEKGDIPEGYSVSREKKERFSLILESASTNQTSMYLCASSLAGQGNQPQHFGDGTRLSIL.

Many counts were recorded for this clonotype. The chain combines TRBV7-8 with TRBJ1-5; a weak D match, TRBD1 (5 bases). CDR3 length equals 16 residues. Germline-derived CDR1 and CDR2 are SGHVS and FQNEAQ. V was shortened by 1 base and J by 4 bases, with 14 bases between the two germline ends. The chain's CDR3 is CASSLGDGGGNQPQHF. The CDR3 bases are TGTGCCAGCAGCTTAGGGGACGGGGGTGGAAATCAGCCCCAGCATTTT.

This chain connects TRBV12-3 or TRBV12-4 to TRBJ2-1; weak D call: TRBD2 (5 bases). V was shortened by 3 bases and J by 3 bases, with 9 bases between the two germline ends. This CDR3 is 14 amino acids long. The chain's CDR3 is CASSFAAGYNEQFF. In DNA form, the CDR3 reads TGTGCCAGCAGTTTTGCTGCGGGCTACAATGAGCAGTTCTTC.

This rearrangement joins TRBV4-1 to TRBJ1-1; TRBD1 might be the D (5 bases). This CDR3 is 15 amino acids long. Deletions cut 2 bases from V and 4 bases from J, with 14 bases between. CDR1 is MGHRA and CDR2 is YSYEKL in the germline V gene. DNA for the CDR3: TGCGCCAGCAGCCAAAGCCCGGGGGTGAGCACTGAAGCTTTCTTT. Protein product: CASSQSPGVSTEAFF.

There are many counts of this clonotype. The chain recombines TRBV5-8 with TRBJ2-7; no firm D call. Trimming shortened V by 4 bases and J by 2 bases, and 13 bases separated the two germline ends. CDR3 length: 14 residues. In germline, CDR1 is SGHTS, CDR2 YDEGEE. The DNA for the CDR3 is TGTGCCAGCAGCACTCCTCACAGAGCCTACGAGCAGTACTTC. It encodes CASSTPHRAYEQYF. Drawing the rest from reference TRBV5-8 and TRBJ2-7, the complete variable domain is EAGVTQSPTHLIKTRGQQATLRCSPISGHTSVYWYQQALGLGLQFLLWYDEGEERNRGNFPPRFSGRQFPNYSSELNVNALELEDSALYLCASSTPHRAYEQYFGPGTRLTVT.

The V and J genes are TRBV7-9 and TRBJ2-3; the match to TRBD2 covers 10 bases. This CDR3 comprises 17 residues. The V and J ends lost 4 bases and 6 bases, in that order; junction bases with no gene match: 13. Per the germline V gene, CDR1 is SEHNR and CDR2 is FQNEAQ (reference sequence). CDR3 DNA: TGTGCCAGCAGCTCCCCCGTGGAGCGGGGGGGCCCCGATACGCAGTATTTT. The encoded protein is CASSSPVERGGPDTQYF. The complete variable domain, with remaining parts taken from reference TRBV7-9 and TRBJ2-3, reads DTGVSQNPRHKITKRGQNVTFRCDPISEHNRLYWYRQTLGQGPEFLTYFQNEAQLEKSRLLSDRFSAERPKGSFSTLEIQRTEQGDSAMYLCASSSPVERGGPDTQYFGPGTRLTVL.

This clonotype showed up just a few times. The V and J genes are TRBV5-1 and TRBJ2-2; perhaps TRBD2 as D (6 bases). Germline V CDR1 and CDR2: SGHRS, YFSETQ. Trimming shortened V by 7 bases and J by 5 bases, and 18 bases separated the two germline ends. The CDR3 is 15 amino acids. In DNA form, the CDR3 reads TGCGCCAGCGGACTCTATGGAGCGGGTACCGGGGAGCTGTTTTTT. Its protein is CASGLYGAGTGELFF.

This clonotype came up many times. The chain joins TRBV20-1 to TRBJ2-7, with 10 bases fitting TRBD2. V trimming: 6 bases; J trimming: 4 bases; junction bases outside the gene matches: 9. The CDR3 is 14 amino acids. Germline loops: CDR1 DFQATT, CDR2 SNEGSKA (reference sequence). The CDR3 sequence: CSAIRRSGGYEQYF. For the CDR3, the DNA is TGCAGTGCCATACGCCGTAGCGGGGGGTACGAGCAGTACTTC.

This clonotype has at least ten counts. The rearrangement links TRBV7-9 to TRBJ2-7; 12 bases line up with TRBD2. The ends lost 0 bases at V and 5 bases at J; junction bases unmatched: 5. Germline lookup yields CDR1 SEHNR and CDR2 FQNEAQ (reference sequence). The CDR3 has 16 amino acids. The CDR3 sequence is CASSLAGLAGFHEQYF. CDR3 coding DNA: TGTGCCAGCAGCTTAGCGGGACTAGCGGGTTTCCACGAGCAGTACTTC.

This clonotype has ten or more counts. The J gene is TRBJ2-3, the V gene TRBV10-1; the match to TRBD2 covers 7 bases. Germline V lookup: CDR1 WNHNN, CDR2 SYGVQD (reference sequence). Losses at the gene ends were 0 bases for V and 9 bases for J; bases not matched to a gene: 12. The CDR3 has 16 amino acids. CDR3 bases: TGCGCCAGCAGTGAGTCGACTCGTTCGCCGGGAGGCACGCAGTATTTT. Its translation: CASSESTRSPGGTQYF.

There are many counts of this clonotype. This chain links TRBV6-1 with TRBJ1-2; the D gene is possibly TRBD1 (5 bases). Trimming shortened V by 7 bases and J by 6 bases, and 15 bases separated the two germline ends. The germline V gene has CDR1 MNHNS and CDR2 SASEGT. The CDR3 is 13 amino acids. CDR3 bases: TGTGCCAGCACCTGGACATTAAGTCATGGCTACACCTTC. This codes for CASTWTLSHGYTF.

The chain carries TRBV25-1 and TRBJ2-7; maybe TRBD2 (5 bases). Germline V gene lookup returns CDR1 MGHDK and CDR2 SYGVNS. CDR3 length: 12 residues. V was pared by 7 bases and J by 2 bases, with 9 bases between. The CDR3, as DNA: TGTGCCAGCATGGACTCAGCCTACGAGCAGTACTTC. Its translation: CASMDSAYEQYF.

The J gene is TRBJ1-5, the V gene TRBV28; D remains ambiguous. Deletions cut 6 bases from V and 3 bases from J, with 18 bases between. The CDR3 consists of 16 residues. In germline, CDR1 is MDHEN, CDR2 SYDVKM. The CDR3 DNA reads TGTGCCAGCAGAGTCCTCCTAGGCAGCCCCAATCAGCCCCAGCATTTT. It is translated as CASRVLLGSPNQPQHF.

The chain is built from TRBV19 and TRBJ1-6; no definite D call. This CDR3 contains 14 residues. V shed 5 bases and J shed 8 bases, with 13 bases lying between them. Germline assignment: CDR1 LNHDA and CDR2 SQIVND (reference sequence). The CDR3 bases are TGTGCCAGTAGTCAGTCCCGGACGGATTCACCCCTCCACTTT. Amino acids: CASSQSRTDSPLHF.

In its sample, this clonotype was seen many times. Given the absence of the conserved phenylalanine or tryptophan at the CDR3 end, a read error is likely. The chain combines TRBV3-1 with TRBJ2-7; D remains ambiguous. This CDR3 has 15 amino acids. Germline CDR1 reads LGHDT; CDR2 reads YNNKEL (reference sequence). Trimming took off 0 bases at V and 0 bases at J, with 9 bases between the two ends. For the CDR3, the DNA is TGTGCCAGCAGCCAAGATCCGGGTAGCTCCTACGAGCAGTACCTC. It specifies CASSQDPGSSYEQYL.

DNA of the CDR3: TGTGCCAGCTCACCCCCCATTATGGACACTGAAGCTTTCTTT. Protein product: CASSPPIMDTEAFF. This chain connects TRBV18 to TRBJ1-1; D is ambiguous. Trimming shortened V by 3 bases and J by 3 bases, and 11 bases separated the two germline ends. Germline loops: CDR1 KGHSH, CDR2 LQKENI. The CDR3 has 14 residues. The whole variable domain, remainder taken from reference TRBV18 and TRBJ1-1, is NAGVMQNPRHLVRRRGQEARLRCSPMKGHSHVYWYRQLPEEGLKFMVYLQKENIIDESGMPKERFSAEFPKEGPSILRIQQVVRGDSAAYFCASSPPIMDTEAFFGQGTRLTVV.

The chain recombines TRBV7-2 with TRBJ2-7, with unresolved D. CDR3 length equals 15 residues. Germline V gene sequence: CDR1 SGHTA, CDR2 FQGNSA. V lost 2 bases and J lost 3, with 14 bases in between. This CDR3 is CASSLTYEVVYEQYF. CDR3 nucleotides: TGTGCCAGCAGCTTAACTTACGAGGTAGTCTACGAGCAGTACTTC.

This clonotype was counted ten times or more. The chain joins TRBV4-1 to TRBJ2-7; D unresolved. The CDR3 contains 14 residues. Trimming pared 0 bases from V and 3 bases from J, leaving 9 bases between. Germline loops: CDR1 MGHRA, CDR2 YSYEKL. DNA of the CDR3: TGCGCCAGCAGCCAAGATCCCTACGGCTACGAGCAGTACTTC. This translates into CASSQDPYGYEQYF.

Ten or more counts support this clonotype. The CDR3 protein is CASSLVSGEEYEQFF. The CDR3 DNA reads as TGCGCCAGCAGCTTGGTCTCAGGGGAGGAGTATGAGCAGTTCTTC. The rearrangement joins TRBV5-1 to TRBJ2-1, with D tentatively TRBD1 or TRBD2 (6 bases each). Trimming took off 0 bases at V and 8 bases at J, with 15 bases between the two ends. CDR3 length equals 15 residues. The germline CDR1 and CDR2 sequences are SGHRS and YFSETQ.

A note on this clonotype: This could be a read error, since a much larger clone is one nucleotide away. The chain uses TRBV6-2 or TRBV6-3 and TRBJ2-1; tentative D call: TRBD2 (5 bases). The V gene's germline CDR1 is MNHEY and CDR2 SVGEGT. The CDR3 spans 16 residues. The CDR3 sequence is CASSDPNRASNNEQLF. CDR3 sequence (DNA): TGTGCCAGCAGTGACCCAAATCGAGCTAGCAACAATGAGCAGCTCTTC.

This clonotype was picked up many times. This chain connects TRBV5-1 to TRBJ1-1; 7 bases map to TRBD1. V shed 4 bases, J shed 3 bases, and the junction held 6 bases outside the gene matches. Looked up from germline, CDR1 is SGHRS and CDR2 is YFSETQ. The CDR3 runs 14 residues. CDR3 nucleotide sequence: TGCGCCAGCAGCCGAAATACAGGGGACACTGAAGCTTTCTTT. Translating gives CASSRNTGDTEAFF.

In its sample, this clonotype was seen once. V is TRBV20-1 and J is TRBJ2-5, with 11 positions matching TRBD2. The J segment lost 5 bases and the V segment lost 5 bases, leaving 4 bases of the junction unmatched. Germline V lookup: CDR1 DFQATT, CDR2 SNEGSKA (reference sequence). The CDR3 covers 13 residues. The CDR3, as DNA: TGCAGTGCTTTAGCGGGGGGGCCTGAGACCCAGTACTTC. Its protein is CSALAGGPETQYF.

The chain uses TRBV5-1 and TRBJ2-2, with D possibly being TRBD1 or TRBD2 (6 bases each). V was trimmed by 4 bases and J by 5 bases, leaving 18 bases between them. This CDR3 contains 16 residues. Germline values: CDR1 SGHRS, CDR2 YFSETQ. For the CDR3, the DNA is TGCGCCAGCAGCGCCGACGGGGGCCTTCCAACCGGGGAGCTGTTTTTT. Encoded protein: CASSADGGLPTGELFF.

At least ten counts were recorded for this clonotype. The J gene is TRBJ1-1, the V gene TRBV12-3 or TRBV12-4; D call uncertain. The V and J ends lost 2 bases and 4 bases respectively, with 17 bases between them. The length of the CDR3 is 16 residues. The CDR3 loop reads CASSLRWESSGTEAFF. The CDR3 DNA follows: TGTGCCAGCAGTTTACGATGGGAGTCTTCGGGCACTGAAGCTTTCTTT.

This clonotype was found many times. The V call is TRBV3-1, the J call TRBJ1-1; 8 nucleotides line up with TRBD1. The CDR3 sequence is 12 residues long. The V gene's germline CDR1 is LGHDT and CDR2 YNNKEL (reference sequence). V shed 4 bases, J shed 12 bases, and the junction held 7 bases outside the gene matches. The CDR3 sequence: CASSPGQGTSFF. CDR3 sequence (DNA): TGTGCCAGCAGCCCCGGACAGGGAACGTCTTTCTTT.

This clonotype was found many times. The J gene is TRBJ1-2, the V gene TRBV28; 7 bases line up with TRBD1. V gave up 10 bases and J gave up 3 bases; unmatched junction bases: 8. In germline, CDR1 is MDHEN, CDR2 SYDVKM. This CDR3 comprises 13 residues. CDR3 sequence: CATADRADYGYTF. The CDR3 nucleotides are TGTGCCACCGCTGACAGGGCGGACTATGGCTACACCTTC.

The rearrangement uses TRBV12-3 or TRBV12-4 and TRBJ1-2, with 7 bases aligning to TRBD1. V dropped 5 bases and J dropped 7; count of bases not matched to a gene: 7. The CDR3 runs 13 residues. CDR3 nucleotide sequence: TGTGCCAGCAGTCAGGGGGGGGCTGCTGGCTACACCTTC. As protein: CASSQGGAAGYTF.